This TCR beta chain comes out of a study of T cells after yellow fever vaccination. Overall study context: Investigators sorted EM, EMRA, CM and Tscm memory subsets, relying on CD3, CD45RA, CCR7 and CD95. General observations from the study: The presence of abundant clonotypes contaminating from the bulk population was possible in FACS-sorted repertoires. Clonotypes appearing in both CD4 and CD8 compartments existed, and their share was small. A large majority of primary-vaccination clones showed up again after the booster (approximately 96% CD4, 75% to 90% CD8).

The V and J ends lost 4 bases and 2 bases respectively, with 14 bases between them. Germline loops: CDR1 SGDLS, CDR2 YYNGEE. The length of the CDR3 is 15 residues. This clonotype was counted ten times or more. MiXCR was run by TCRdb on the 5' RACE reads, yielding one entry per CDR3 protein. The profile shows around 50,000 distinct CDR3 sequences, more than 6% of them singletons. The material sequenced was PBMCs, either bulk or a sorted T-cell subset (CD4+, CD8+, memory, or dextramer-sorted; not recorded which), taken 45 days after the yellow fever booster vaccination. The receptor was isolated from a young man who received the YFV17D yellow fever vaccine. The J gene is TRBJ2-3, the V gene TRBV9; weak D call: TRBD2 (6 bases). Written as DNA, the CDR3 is TGTGCCAGCAGCTCGGGACTGCTCCTCACAGATACGCAGTATTTT. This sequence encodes CASSSGLLLTDTQYF. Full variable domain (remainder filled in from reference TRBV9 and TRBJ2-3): DSGVTQTPKHLITATGQRVTLRCSPRSGDLSVYWYQQSLDQGLQFLIQYYNGEERAKGNILERFSAQQFPDLHSELNLSSLELGDSALYFCASSSGLLLTDTQYFGPGTRLTVL.